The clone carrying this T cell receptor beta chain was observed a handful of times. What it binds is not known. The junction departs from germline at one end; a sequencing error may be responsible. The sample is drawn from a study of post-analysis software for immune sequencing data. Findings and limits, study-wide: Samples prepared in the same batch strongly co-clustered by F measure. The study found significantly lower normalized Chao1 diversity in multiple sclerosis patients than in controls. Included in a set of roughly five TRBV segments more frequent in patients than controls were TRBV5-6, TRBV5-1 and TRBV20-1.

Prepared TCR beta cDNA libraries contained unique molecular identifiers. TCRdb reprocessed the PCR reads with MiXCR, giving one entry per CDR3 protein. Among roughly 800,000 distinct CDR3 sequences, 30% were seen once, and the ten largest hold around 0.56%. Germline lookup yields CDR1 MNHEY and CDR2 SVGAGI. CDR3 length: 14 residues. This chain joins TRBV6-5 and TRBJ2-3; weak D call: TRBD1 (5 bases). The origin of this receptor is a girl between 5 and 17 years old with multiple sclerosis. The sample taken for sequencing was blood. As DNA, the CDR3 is TGTGCCTGCAGTTTAGGGGTGACTACAGATACGCAGTATTTT. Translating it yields CACSLGVTTDTQYF.